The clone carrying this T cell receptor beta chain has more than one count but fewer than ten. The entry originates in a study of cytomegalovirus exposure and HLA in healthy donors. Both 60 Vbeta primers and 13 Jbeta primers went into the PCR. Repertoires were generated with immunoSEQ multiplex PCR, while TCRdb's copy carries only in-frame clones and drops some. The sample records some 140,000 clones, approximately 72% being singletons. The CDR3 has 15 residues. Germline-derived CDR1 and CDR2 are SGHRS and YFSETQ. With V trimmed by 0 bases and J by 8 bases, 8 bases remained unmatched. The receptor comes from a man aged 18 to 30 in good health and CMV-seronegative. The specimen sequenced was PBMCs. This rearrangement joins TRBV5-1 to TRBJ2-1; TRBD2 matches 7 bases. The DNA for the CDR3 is TGCGCCAGCAGCTTGGCGACTAGCCCTGGGGATGAGCAGTTCTTC. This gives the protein CASSLATSPGDEQFF. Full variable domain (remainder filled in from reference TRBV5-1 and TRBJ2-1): KAGVTQTPRYLIKTRGQQVTLSCSPISGHRSVSWYQQTPGQGLQFLFEYFSETQRNKGNFPGRFSGRQFSNSRSEMNVSTLELGDSALYLCASSLATSPGDEQFFGPGTRLTVL.